Shown below are 2 T cell receptor beta chains from a single sample sequenced in a study of cytomegalovirus exposure and HLA in healthy donors. Generated by immunoSEQ multiplex PCR, the TCRdb table keeps only in-frame clones and is missing some. The data contain about 360,000 clones, 86% of them singletons. Input material: PBMCs. Receptor source: a woman aged 18-29 years in good health and CMV-seronegative.

This chain connects TRBV19 to TRBJ2-1; 12 bases fit TRBD2. The ends lost 5 bases at V and 5 bases at J; junction bases unmatched: 1. The CDR3 totals 14 residues. Germline V gene lookup returns CDR1 LNHDA and CDR2 SQIVND (reference sequence). Here the CDR3 DNA reads TGTGCCAGTAGTCTAGCGGGAGGGAACAATGAGCAGTTCTTC. It codes for CASSLAGGNNEQFF.

This clone was found once. The V call is TRBV28, the J call TRBJ1-1, with 7 positions matching TRBD1. CDR3 length: 16 amino acids. J was trimmed by 1 base and V by 2 bases; bases with no gene match: 7. Germline CDR1 and CDR2: MDHEN and SYDVKM. Here the CDR3 DNA reads TGTGCCAGCAGTTTAGTCCCCCGGACAGGGAACACTGAAGCTTTCTTT. This gives the protein CASSLVPRTGNTEAFF.